There are a few counts of the clone carrying this T cell receptor (beta chain). This sample was taken from a study of blood T cell repertoires in COVID-19. The wider study: Italy, Spain and the United States were the sources of the convalescent and acute COVID-19 samples.

TCRdb's copy holds only in-frame clones and misses some; the assay was immunoSEQ multiplex PCR. This table has approximately 70,000 clones, around 89% appearing once. This CDR3 is 16 amino acids long. Germline V gene data show CDR1 as MDHEN and CDR2 as SYDVKM. The ends were cut back, 5 bases at V and 3 bases at J, with 16 bases in the middle. This TCR derives from a human donor in a cohort sampled during active COVID-19. The chain is built from TRBV28 and TRBJ1-4, with D possibly TRBD1 on 5 matching bases. The sample consisted of peripheral blood. The CDR3: CASSRYGGNANEKLFF. The CDR3 region has the DNA TGTGCCAGCAGTCGATACGGGGGGAATGCTAATGAAAAACTGTTTTTT.